The clone carrying this TCR beta chain was detected a few times. Its specificity is not known. These data belong to a study of STAT3 mutations in large granular lymphocyte leukemia. Study-wide background: Canonical activating STAT3 mutations were detected in roughly half of the longitudinally sequenced T-LGLL patients.

Clones were read by immunoSEQ multiplex PCR, and TCRdb kept only the in-frame ones, dropping some. Among approximately 42,000 clones, roughly 77% were seen once, and the ten largest hold approximately 0.39%. V was pared by 6 bases and J by 1 base, with 4 bases of the junction left unmatched. This CDR3 contains 14 residues. Germline loops: CDR1 SGHDT, CDR2 YYEEEE. Overall study findings and caveats: Persisting codominant clonotypes may have hidden a small pathogenic clone. At least one immunodominant TCR beta clonotype appeared in every T-cell large granular lymphocyte leukemia patient. Differing intervals and regimens complicate linking therapy response to clone burden.

The chain uses TRBV5-6 and TRBJ1-2; 9 bases align to TRBD1. This receptor was obtained from a human donor with T large granular lymphocyte leukemia. Some clones in this sample may be carry-over from other donors' samples. The sequenced sample consisted of PBMCs. The CDR3 region has the DNA TGTGCCAGCACTCCGGACAGGGGTAACTATGGCTACACCTTC. Protein sequence: CASTPDRGNYGYTF.